This TCR beta chain was recorded in a study of blood T cell repertoires in COVID-19. For the study at large: Acute and convalescent COVID-19 specimens originated in the United States, Italy and Spain. From T cells, B-cell-depleted T cells, or PBMCs came the material, which was cDNA or gDNA.

As for this clone: One end of the junction fails to match germline, which may point to a read error.

Data came from immunoSEQ multiplex PCR; TCRdb stores just in-frame clones and leaves some out. Of some 200,000 clones in the sample, around three quarters were seen once. The CDR3 covers 15 residues. Germline V lookup: CDR1 MNHEY, CDR2 SMNVEV (reference sequence). What was sequenced was peripheral blood. The sequence derives from a woman aged 70 to 79 with acute or convalescent COVID-19. This chain joins TRBV27 and TRBJ2-7, with 9 bases identical to TRBD2. CDR3 in DNA: TGTGCCAGCAGTTCCCCCCAGCGGGGGGCCCGAAACCCAAGCTTC. The encoded protein is CASSSPQRGARNPSF.